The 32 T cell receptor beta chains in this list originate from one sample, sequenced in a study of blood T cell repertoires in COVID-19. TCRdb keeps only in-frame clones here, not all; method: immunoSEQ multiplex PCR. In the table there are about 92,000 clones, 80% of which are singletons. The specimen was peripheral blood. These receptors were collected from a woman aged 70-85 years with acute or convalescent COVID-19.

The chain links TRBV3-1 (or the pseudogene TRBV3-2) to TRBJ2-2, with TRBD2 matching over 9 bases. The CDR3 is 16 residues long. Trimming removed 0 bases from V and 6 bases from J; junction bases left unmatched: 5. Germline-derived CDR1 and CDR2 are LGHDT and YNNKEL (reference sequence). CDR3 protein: CASSQDLAGRAGELFF. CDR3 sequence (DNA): TGTGCCAGCAGCCAAGACCTAGCGGGGAGGGCCGGGGAGCTGTTTTTT.

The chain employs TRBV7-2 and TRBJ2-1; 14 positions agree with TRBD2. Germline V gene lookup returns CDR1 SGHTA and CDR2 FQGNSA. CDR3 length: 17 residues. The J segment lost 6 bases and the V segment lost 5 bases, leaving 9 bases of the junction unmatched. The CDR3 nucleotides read TGTGCCAGCAGCACGCCGCCCGGGACTAGCGGGGGCAATGAGCAGTTCTTC. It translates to CASSTPPGTSGGNEQFF.

CDR3 sequence (DNA): TGCGCCAGCAGCTTGGGACAGAGATCCTACGAGCAGTACTTC. This translates into CASSLGQRSYEQYF. The rearrangement links TRBV5-1 to TRBJ2-7; D may be TRBD1 (5 bases). V was cut by 0 bases and J by 1 base, with 8 bases left in between. Germline V gene sequence: CDR1 SGHRS, CDR2 YFSETQ. The CDR3 runs to 14 residues.

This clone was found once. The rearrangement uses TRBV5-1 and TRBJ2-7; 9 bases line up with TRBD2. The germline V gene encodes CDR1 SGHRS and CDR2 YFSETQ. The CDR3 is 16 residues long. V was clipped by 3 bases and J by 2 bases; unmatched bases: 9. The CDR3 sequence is CASSSHSAGGPYEQYF. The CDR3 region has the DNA TGCGCCAGCAGCTCCCACTCAGCGGGAGGCCCCTACGAGCAGTACTTC.

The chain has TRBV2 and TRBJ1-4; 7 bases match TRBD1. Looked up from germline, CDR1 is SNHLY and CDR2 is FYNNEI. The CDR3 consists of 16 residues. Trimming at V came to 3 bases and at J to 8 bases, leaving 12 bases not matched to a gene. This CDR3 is CASSDRGTGVEEKLFF. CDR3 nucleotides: TGTGCCAGCAGTGACCGCGGAACAGGGGTAGAAGAAAAACTGTTTTTT.

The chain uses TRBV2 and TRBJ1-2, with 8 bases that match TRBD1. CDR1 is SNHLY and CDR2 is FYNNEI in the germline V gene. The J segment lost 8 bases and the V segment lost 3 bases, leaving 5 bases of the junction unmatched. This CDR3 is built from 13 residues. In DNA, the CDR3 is TGTGCCAGCAGTGACCAGGGGGCTCGGGGCTACACCTTC. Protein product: CASSDQGARGYTF.

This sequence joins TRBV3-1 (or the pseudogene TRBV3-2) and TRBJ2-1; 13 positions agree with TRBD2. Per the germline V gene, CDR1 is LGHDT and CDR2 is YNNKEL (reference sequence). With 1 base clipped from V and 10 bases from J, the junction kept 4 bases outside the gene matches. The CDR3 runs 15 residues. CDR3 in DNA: TGTGCCAGCAGCCAAGGACTAGCGGGAGGTCGCGAGCAGTTCTTC. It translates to CASSQGLAGGREQFF.

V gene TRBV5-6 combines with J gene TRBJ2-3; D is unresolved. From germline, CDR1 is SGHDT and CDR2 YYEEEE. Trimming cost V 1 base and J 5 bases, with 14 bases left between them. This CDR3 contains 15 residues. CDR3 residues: CASSLMAGLGDTQYF. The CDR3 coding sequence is TGTGCCAGCAGCTTGATGGCAGGCCTTGGAGATACGCAGTATTTT.

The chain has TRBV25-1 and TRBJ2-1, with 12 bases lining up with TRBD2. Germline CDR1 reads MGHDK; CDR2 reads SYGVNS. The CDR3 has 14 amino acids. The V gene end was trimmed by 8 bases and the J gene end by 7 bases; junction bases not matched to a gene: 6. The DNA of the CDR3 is TGTGCCAGCGCAACTAGCGGGAGGTTAAATGAGCAGTTCTTC. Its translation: CASATSGRLNEQFF.

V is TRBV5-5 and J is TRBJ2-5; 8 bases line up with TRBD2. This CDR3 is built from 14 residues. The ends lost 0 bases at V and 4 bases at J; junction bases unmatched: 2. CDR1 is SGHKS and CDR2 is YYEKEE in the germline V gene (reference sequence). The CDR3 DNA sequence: TGTGCCAGCAGCTTGGGGACTAGCAGAGAGACCCAGTACTTC. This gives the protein CASSLGTSRETQYF. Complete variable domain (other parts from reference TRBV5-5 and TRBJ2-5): DAGVTQSPTHLIKTRGQQVTLRCSPISGHKSVSWYQQVLGQGPQFIFQYYEKEERGRGNFPDRFSARQFPNYSSELNVNALLLGDSALYLCASSLGTSRETQYFGPGTRLLVL.

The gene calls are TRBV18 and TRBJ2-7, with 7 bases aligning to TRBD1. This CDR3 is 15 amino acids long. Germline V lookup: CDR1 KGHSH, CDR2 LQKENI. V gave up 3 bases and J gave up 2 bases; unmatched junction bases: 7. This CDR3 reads CASSPGGQRAYEQYF. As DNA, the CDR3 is TGTGCCAGCTCACCTGGGGGACAGCGCGCCTACGAGCAGTACTTC.

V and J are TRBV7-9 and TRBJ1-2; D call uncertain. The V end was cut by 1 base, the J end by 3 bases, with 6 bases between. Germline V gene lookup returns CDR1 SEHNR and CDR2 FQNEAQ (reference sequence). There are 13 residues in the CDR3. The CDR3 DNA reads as TGTGCCAGCAGCTTAGATGGAGACTATGGCTACACCTTC. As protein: CASSLDGDYGYTF. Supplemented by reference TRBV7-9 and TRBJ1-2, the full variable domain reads DTGVSQNPRHKITKRGQNVTFRCDPISEHNRLYWYRQTLGQGPEFLTYFQNEAQLEKSRLLSDRFSAERPKGSFSTLEIQRTEQGDSAMYLCASSLDGDYGYTFGSGTRLTVV.

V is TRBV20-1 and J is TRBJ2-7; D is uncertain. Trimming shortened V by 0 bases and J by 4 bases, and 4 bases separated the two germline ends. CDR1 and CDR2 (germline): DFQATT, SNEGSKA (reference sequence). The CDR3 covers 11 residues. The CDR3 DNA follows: TGCAGTGCTAGAGATCAATACGAGCAGTACTTC. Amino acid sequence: CSARDQYEQYF.

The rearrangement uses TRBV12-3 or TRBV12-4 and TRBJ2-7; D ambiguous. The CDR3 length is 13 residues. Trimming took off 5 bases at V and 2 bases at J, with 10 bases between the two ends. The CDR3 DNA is TGTGCCAGCAGTCCTATCGGTACCTACGAGCAGTACTTC. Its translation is CASSPIGTYEQYF.

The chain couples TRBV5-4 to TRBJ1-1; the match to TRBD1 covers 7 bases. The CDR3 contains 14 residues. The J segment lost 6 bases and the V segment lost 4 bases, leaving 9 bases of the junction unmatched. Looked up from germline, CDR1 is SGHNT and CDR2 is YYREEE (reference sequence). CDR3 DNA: TGTGCCAGCAGCATTACAGGGGTGGTCGCTGAAGCTTTCTTT. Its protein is CASSITGVVAEAFF.

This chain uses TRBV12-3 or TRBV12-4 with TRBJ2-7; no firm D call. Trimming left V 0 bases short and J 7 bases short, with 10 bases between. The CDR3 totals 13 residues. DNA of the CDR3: TGTGCCAGCAGTTTAGCCGGGTCCGAGGAGCAGTACTTC. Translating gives CASSLAGSEEQYF.

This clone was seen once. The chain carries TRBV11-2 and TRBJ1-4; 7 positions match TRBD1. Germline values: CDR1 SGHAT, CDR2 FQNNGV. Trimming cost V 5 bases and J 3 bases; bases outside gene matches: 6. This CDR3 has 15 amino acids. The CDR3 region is CASSRTGAANEKLFF. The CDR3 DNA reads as TGTGCCAGCAGCCGTACAGGGGCCGCTAATGAAAAACTGTTTTTT.

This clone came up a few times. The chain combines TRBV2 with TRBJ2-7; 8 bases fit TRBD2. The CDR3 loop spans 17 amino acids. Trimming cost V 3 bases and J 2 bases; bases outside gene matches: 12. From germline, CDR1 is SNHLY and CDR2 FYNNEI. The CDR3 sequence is CASSDVTSGRRPYEQYF. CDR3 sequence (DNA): TGTGCCAGCAGTGATGTAACTAGCGGAAGAAGACCCTACGAGCAGTACTTC.

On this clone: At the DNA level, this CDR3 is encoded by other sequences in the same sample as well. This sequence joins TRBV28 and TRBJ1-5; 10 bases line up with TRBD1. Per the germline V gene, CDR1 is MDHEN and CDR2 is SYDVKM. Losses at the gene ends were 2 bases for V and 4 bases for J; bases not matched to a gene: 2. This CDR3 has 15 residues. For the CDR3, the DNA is TGTGCCAGCAGTTTAGGACAGGGGGGGAATCAGCCCCAGCATTTT. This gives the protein CASSLGQGGNQPQHF. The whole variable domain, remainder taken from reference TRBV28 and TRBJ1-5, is DVKVTQSSRYLVKRTGEKVFLECVQDMDHENMFWYRQDPGLGLRLIYFSYDVKMKEKGDIPEGYSVSREKKERFSLILESASTNQTSMYLCASSLGQGGNQPQHFGDGTRLSIL.

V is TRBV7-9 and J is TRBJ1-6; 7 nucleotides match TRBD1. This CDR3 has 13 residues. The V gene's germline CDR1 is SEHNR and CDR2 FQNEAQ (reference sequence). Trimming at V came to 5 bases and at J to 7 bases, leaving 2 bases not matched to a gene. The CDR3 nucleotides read TGTGCCAGCAGCCCACAGGGGAATTCACCCCTCCACTTT. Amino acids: CASSPQGNSPLHF.

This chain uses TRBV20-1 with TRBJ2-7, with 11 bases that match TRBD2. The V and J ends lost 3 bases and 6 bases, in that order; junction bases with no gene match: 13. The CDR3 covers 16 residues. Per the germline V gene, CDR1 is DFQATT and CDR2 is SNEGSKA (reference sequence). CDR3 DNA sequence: TGCAGTGCTAGTAGCGGGAGGGCCTCTTTTGCGCGCGAGCAGTACTTC. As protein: CSASSGRASFAREQYF.

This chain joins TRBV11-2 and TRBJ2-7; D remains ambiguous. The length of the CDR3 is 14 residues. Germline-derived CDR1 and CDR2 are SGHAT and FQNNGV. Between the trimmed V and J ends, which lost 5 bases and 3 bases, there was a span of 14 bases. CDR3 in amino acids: CASSQDTLLYEQYF. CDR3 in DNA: TGTGCCAGCAGCCAAGACACTCTCCTCTACGAGCAGTACTTC.

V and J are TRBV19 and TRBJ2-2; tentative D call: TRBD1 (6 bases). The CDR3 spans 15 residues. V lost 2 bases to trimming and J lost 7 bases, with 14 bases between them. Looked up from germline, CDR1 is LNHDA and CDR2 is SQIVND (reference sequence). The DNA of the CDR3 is TGTGCCAGTAGTATAACGGCAGGGGCAAACGGGGAGCTGTTTTTT. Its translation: CASSITAGANGELFF. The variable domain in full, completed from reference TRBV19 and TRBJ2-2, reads DGGITQSPKYLFRKEGQNVTLSCEQNLNHDAMYWYRQDPGQGLRLIYYSQIVNDFQKGDIAEGYSVSREKKESFPLTVTSAQKNPTAFYLCASSITAGANGELFFGEGSRLTVL.

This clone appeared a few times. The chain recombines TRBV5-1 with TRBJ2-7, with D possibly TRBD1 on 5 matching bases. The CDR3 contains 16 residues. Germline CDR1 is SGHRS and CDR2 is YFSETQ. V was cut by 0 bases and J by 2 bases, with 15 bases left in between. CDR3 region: CASSLGPGLRTYEQYF. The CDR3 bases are TGCGCCAGCAGCTTGGGTCCAGGGCTCAGGACCTACGAGCAGTACTTC.

This CDR3 is CASSVVGNGEQFF. The DNA for the CDR3 is TGTGCCAGCAGCGTAGTGGGCAACGGTGAGCAGTTCTTC. The rearrangement uses TRBV9 and TRBJ2-1; the D is unclear. The V end lost 0 bases, the J end lost 9 bases, and 10 bases lay between the germline ends. The germline gives CDR1 SGDLS, CDR2 YYNGEE. The CDR3 contains 13 residues.

The DNA for the CDR3 is TGTGCCTGGAGCTTAGGGGGGGCTGGCGGCTACACCTTC. This encodes CAWSLGGAGGYTF. The chain couples TRBV30 to TRBJ1-2, with a weak D call TRBD1 (6 bases). The CDR3 is made up of 13 amino acids. Germline V gene data show CDR1 as GTSNPN and CDR2 as SVGIG (reference sequence). Trimming shortened V by 3 bases and J by 8 bases, and 16 bases separated the two germline ends.

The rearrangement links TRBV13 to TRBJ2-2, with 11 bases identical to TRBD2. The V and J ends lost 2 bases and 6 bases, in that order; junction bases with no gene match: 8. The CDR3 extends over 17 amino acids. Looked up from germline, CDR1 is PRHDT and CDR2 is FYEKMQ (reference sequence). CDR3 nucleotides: TGTGCCAGCAGCTTATATATACGACTAGCGGGGCCCGGGGAGCTGTTTTTT. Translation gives CASSLYIRLAGPGELFF. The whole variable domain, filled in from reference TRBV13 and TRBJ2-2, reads AAGVIQSPRHLIKEKRETATLKCYPIPRHDTVYWYQQGPGQDPQFLISFYEKMQSDKGSIPDRFSAQQFSDYHSELNMSSLELGDSALYFCASSLYIRLAGPGELFFGEGSRLTVL.

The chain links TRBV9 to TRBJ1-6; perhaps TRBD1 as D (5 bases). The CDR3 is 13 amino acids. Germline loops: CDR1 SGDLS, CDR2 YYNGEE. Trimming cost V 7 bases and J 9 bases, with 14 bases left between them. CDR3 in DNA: TGTGCCAGCGGCCACAGGCTGGGTTCACCCCTCCACTTT. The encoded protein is CASGHRLGSPLHF.

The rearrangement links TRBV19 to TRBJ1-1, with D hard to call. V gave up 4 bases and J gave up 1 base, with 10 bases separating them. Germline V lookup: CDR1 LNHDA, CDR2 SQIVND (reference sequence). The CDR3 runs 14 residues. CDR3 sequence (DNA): TGTGCCAGTAGTAGGGCCGTGAGGAACACTGAAGCTTTCTTT. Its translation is CASSRAVRNTEAFF.

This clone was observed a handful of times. The chain's CDR3 is CASRLDQGRNTEAFF. In DNA form, the CDR3 reads TGTGCCAGCAGGCTGGATCAGGGAAGGAACACTGAAGCTTTCTTT. The J gene is TRBJ1-1, the V gene TRBV6-5; tentatively, D is TRBD1 (5 bases). Between the trimmed V and J ends, which lost 6 bases and 1 base, there was a span of 15 bases. The CDR3 runs to 15 residues. Germline V gene sequence: CDR1 MNHEY, CDR2 SVGAGI.

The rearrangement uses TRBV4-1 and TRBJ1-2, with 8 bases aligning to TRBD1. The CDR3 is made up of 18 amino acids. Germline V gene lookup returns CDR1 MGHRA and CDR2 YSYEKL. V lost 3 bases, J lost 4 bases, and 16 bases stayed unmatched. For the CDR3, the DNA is TGCGCCAGCAGCCAGGGGTTACTTGGACAGGGCAGGGGCTATGGCTACACCTTC. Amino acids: CASSQGLLGQGRGYGYTF.

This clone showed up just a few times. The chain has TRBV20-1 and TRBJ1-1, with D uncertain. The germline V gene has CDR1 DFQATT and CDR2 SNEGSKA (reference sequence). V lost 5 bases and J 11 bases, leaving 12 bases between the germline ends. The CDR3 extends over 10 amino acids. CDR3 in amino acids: CSAGNLRAFF. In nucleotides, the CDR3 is TGCAGTGCTGGAAACCTGAGGGCTTTCTTT.